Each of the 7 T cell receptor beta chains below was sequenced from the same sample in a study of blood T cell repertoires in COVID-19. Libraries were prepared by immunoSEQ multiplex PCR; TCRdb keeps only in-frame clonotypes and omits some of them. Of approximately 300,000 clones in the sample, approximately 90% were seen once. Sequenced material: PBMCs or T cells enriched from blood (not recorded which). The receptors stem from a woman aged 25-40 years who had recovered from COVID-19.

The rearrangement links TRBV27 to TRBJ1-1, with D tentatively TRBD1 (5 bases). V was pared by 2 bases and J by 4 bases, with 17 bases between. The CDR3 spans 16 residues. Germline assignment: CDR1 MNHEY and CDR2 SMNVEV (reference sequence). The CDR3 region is CASSLGPTDFGTEAFF. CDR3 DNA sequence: TGTGCCAGCAGTTTAGGTCCGACAGATTTCGGCACTGAAGCTTTCTTT.

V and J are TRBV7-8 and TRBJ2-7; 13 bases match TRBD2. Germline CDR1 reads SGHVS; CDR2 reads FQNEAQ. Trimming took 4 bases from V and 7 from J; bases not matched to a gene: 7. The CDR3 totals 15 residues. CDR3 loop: CASSSLAGGPTEQYF. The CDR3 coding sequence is TGTGCCAGCAGCTCACTAGCGGGGGGGCCTACTGAGCAGTACTTC.

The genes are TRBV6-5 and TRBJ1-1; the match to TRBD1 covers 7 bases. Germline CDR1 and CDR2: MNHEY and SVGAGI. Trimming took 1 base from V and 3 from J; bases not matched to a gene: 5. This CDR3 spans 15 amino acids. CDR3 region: CASSYWGRGYTEAFF. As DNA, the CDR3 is TGTGCCAGCAGTTACTGGGGCAGGGGGTACACTGAAGCTTTCTTT.

In nucleotides, the CDR3 is TGTGCCAGCAGCTTGTCAACAGGGGAGGTTGGCTACACCTTC. The encoded protein is CASSLSTGEVGYTF. The V and J genes are TRBV5-4 and TRBJ1-2, with 7 bases fitting TRBD1. V dropped 1 base and J dropped 7; count of bases not matched to a gene: 7. Germline V gene sequence: CDR1 SGHNT, CDR2 YYREEE (reference sequence). This CDR3 is built from 14 residues. Full variable domain (remainder filled in from reference TRBV5-4 and TRBJ1-2): ETGVTQSPTHLIKTRGQQVTLRCSSQSGHNTVSWYQQALGQGPQFIFQYYREEENGRGNFPPRFSGLQFPNYSSELNVNALELDDSALYLCASSLSTGEVGYTFGSGTRLTVV.

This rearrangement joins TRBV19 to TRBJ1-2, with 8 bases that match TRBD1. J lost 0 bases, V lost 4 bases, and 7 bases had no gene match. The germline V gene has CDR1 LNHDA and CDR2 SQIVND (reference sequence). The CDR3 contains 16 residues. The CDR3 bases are TGTGCCAGTAGTAGACCGAGACAGGGGACTAACTATGGCTACACCTTC. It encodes CASSRPRQGTNYGYTF.

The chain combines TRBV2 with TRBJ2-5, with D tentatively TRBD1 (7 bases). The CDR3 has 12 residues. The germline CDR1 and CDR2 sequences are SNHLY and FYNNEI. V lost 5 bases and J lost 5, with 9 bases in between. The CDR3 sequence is CASSQGGETQYF. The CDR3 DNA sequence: TGTGCCAGCAGTCAGGGGGGTGAGACCCAGTACTTC.

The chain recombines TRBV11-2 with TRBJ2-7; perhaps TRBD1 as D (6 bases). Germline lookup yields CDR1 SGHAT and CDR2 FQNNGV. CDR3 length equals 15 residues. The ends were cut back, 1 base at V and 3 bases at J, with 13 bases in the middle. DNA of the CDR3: TGTGCCAGCAGCTTAGGACAGGACATCCGCTACGAGCAGTACTTC. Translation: CASSLGQDIRYEQYF.